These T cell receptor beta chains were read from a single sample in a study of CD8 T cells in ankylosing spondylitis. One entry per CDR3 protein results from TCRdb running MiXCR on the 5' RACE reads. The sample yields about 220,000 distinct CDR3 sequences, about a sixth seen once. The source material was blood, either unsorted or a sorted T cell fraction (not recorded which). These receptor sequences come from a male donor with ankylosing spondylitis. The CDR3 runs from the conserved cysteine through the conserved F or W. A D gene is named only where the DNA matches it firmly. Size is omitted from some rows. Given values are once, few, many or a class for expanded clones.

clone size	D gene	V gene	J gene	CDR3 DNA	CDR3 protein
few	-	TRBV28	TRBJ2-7	TGTGCCAGCAGTTACAGGGCGAACTCCTACGAGCAGTACTTC	CASSYRANSYEQYF
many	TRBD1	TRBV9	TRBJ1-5	TGTGCCAGCAGCACCCAGGGGGCCGGGCAGCCCCAGCATTTT	CASSTQGAGQPQHF
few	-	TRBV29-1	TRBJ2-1	TGCAGCGTTCGGAGGAATGAGCAGTTCTTC	CSVRRNEQFF
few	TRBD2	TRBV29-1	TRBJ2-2	TGCAGCGTAGCCTTAGCGGGAGGGCCCACCGGGGAGCTGTTTTTT	CSVALAGGPTGELFF
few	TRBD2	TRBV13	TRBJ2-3	TGTGCCAGCAGCTTCGGTTGGACTAGCGACGTTACGCAGTATTTT	CASSFGWTSDVTQYF
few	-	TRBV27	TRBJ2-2	TGTGCCAGCAAGGGTCGAGTGAACACCGGGGAGCTGTTTTTT	CASKGRVNTGELFF
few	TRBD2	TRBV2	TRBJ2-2	TGTGCCAGCCAATACCCGGTGGGAGGGACCGGGGAGCTGTTTTTT	CASQYPVGGTGELFF
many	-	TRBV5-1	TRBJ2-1	TGCGCCAGCAGCCGTAGTTCGGCAGTTGAGCAGTTCTTC	CASSRSSAVEQFF
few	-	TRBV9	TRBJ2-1	TGTGCCAGCAGCGTAGGGACCAGCTACAATGAGCAGTTCTTC	CASSVGTSYNEQFF
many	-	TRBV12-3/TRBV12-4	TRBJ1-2	TGTGCCAGCACGCGAACTTTGGGGGTCTATGGCTACACCTTC	CASTRTLGVYGYTF
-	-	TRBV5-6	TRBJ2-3	TGTGCCAGCAGCTCCGGGACCACGTTGACTAGCACAGATACGCAGTATTTT	CASSSGTTLTSTDTQYF
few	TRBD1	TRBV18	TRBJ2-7	TGTGCCAGCTCACCATATTCGGGACAGGGAGCCTACGAGCAGTACTTC	CASSPYSGQGAYEQYF
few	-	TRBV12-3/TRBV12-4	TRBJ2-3	TGTGCCAGCAGGGAAGATACAGATACGCAGTATTTT	CASREDTDTQYF
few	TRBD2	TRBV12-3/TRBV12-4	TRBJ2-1	TGTGCCAGCCGTGACTCTAGCGGGGGTTCCCGCTCCTACAATGAGCAGTTCTTC	CASRDSSGGSRSYNEQFF
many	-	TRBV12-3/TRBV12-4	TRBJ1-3	TGTGCCAGCACCCCCGGAAACACCATATATTTT	CASTPGNTIYF
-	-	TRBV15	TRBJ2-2	TGTGCCACCAGCAGTACTAAACATGGGGTCTCATGGGCCGGGGAGCTGTTTTTT	CATSSTKHGVSWAGELFF